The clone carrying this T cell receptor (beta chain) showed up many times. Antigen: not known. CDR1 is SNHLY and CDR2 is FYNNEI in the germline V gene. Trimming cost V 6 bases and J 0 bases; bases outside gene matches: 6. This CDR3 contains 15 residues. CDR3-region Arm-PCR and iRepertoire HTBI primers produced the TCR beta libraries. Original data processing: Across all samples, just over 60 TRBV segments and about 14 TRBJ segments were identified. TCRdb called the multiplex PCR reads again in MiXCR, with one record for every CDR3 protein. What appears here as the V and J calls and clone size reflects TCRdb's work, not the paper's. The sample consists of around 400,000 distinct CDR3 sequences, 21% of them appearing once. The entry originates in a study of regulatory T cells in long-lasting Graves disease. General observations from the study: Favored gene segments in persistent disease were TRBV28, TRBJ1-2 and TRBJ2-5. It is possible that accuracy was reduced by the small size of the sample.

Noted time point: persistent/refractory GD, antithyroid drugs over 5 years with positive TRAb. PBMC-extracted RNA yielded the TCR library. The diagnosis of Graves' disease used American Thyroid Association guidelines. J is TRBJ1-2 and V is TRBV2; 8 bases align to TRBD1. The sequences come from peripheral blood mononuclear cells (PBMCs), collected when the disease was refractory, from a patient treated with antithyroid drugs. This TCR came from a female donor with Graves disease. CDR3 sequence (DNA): TGTGCCAGCAGCGGAAACAGGGGGGCTAACTATGGCTACACCTTC. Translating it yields CASSGNRGANYGYTF.